This passage covers 32 T cell receptor beta chains from one sample sequenced in a study of T cell responses to AZD1222 COVID-19 vaccine. Sequencing used immunoSEQ multiplex PCR; TCRdb keeps in-frame clones, though not all of them. Here the sample spans approximately 97,000 clones, about 90% being singletons. Here the sequenced sample was peripheral blood, taken on day 0 of AZD1222 vaccination. These receptors all come from an adult in good health.

The J gene is TRBJ2-5, the V gene TRBV7-2; D call uncertain. CDR1 is SGHTA and CDR2 is FQGNSA in the germline V gene. This CDR3 spans 15 amino acids. The V and J ends lost 3 bases and 5 bases respectively, with 16 bases between them. In DNA form, the CDR3 reads TGTGCCAGCAGCTTCAACACATTGACCGGGGAGACCCAGTACTTC. Translating it yields CASSFNTLTGETQYF.

This clone was detected once. The V call is TRBV24-1, the J call TRBJ2-5, with 8 bases that match TRBD1. Germline V lookup: CDR1 KGHDR, CDR2 SFDVKD. J gave up 4 bases and V 2 bases, and 2 bases lay outside the gene matches. CDR3 length: 14 residues. For the CDR3, the DNA is TGTGCCACCAGTGATTCCAGGGGGCGAGAGACCCAGTACTTC. It encodes CATSDSRGRETQYF.

The rearrangement joins TRBV7-2 to TRBJ2-3, with unresolved D. The germline V and J ends were trimmed by 4 bases and 4 bases, with 15 bases remaining between them. CDR1 is SGHTA and CDR2 is FQGNSA in the germline V gene. The CDR3 consists of 15 residues. CDR3: CASSSSGLTADTQYF. DNA of the CDR3: TGTGCCAGCAGCTCATCGGGTCTGACCGCAGATACGCAGTATTTT.

The chain is built from TRBV9 and TRBJ1-2, with D uncertain. Germline CDR1 is SGDLS and CDR2 is YYNGEE. Trimming stripped 3 bases from V and 4 bases from J, with 19 bases between. The CDR3 totals 16 residues. This CDR3 is CASSAERVPNGYGYTF. Here the CDR3 DNA reads TGTGCCAGCAGCGCCGAGCGGGTCCCGAACGGCTATGGCTACACCTTC.

This CDR3 reads CASSPRTGGSSQPQHF. Here the CDR3 DNA reads TGTGCCAGCAGTCCTCGGACAGGGGGCTCGAGTCAGCCCCAGCATTTT. This chain links TRBV27 with TRBJ1-5; 11 bases agree with TRBD1. This CDR3 has 16 residues. V lost 5 bases, J lost 6 bases, and 9 bases stayed unmatched. Germline V gene lookup returns CDR1 MNHEY and CDR2 SMNVEV (reference sequence).

This chain connects TRBV7-2 to TRBJ2-5; D uncertain. CDR1 is SGHTA, CDR2 FQGNSA, per germline. The V and J ends lost 5 bases and 5 bases respectively, with 9 bases between them. CDR3 length equals 12 residues. The CDR3 spells CASSIVVETQYF. CDR3 nucleotide sequence: TGTGCCAGCAGCATAGTCGTCGAGACCCAGTACTTC.

V is TRBV6-5 and J is TRBJ1-2; 7 bases line up with TRBD1. This CDR3 region has 16 residues. Germline V gene lookup returns CDR1 MNHEY and CDR2 SVGAGI. The J segment lost 3 bases and the V segment lost 0 bases, leaving 7 bases of the junction unmatched. CDR3 bases: TGTGCCAGCAGTTACTCCCCGGGACAGCGGGACTATGGCTACACCTTC. This gives the protein CASSYSPGQRDYGYTF.

The rearrangement joins TRBV29-1 to TRBJ1-1; 9 nucleotides align to TRBD1. The germline V gene encodes CDR1 SQVTM and CDR2 ANQGSEA. This CDR3 is 13 amino acids long. Trimming at V came to 7 bases and at J to 7 bases, leaving 10 bases not matched to a gene. In nucleotides, the CDR3 is TGCAGCGGACTACAGGGGGCAGGGAATGAAGCTTTCTTT. Its translation: CSGLQGAGNEAFF.

V gene TRBV2 combines with J gene TRBJ1-5; 10 positions agree with TRBD1. Germline values: CDR1 SNHLY, CDR2 FYNNEI. The CDR3 runs 14 residues. The V segment lost 6 bases and the J segment 7 bases; nucleotides outside the gene matches: 6. CDR3 sequence reads: CASRRDRGTQPQHF. The CDR3 DNA reads TGTGCCAGCAGGAGGGACAGGGGAACCCAGCCCCAGCATTTT.

V and J are TRBV7-8 and TRBJ1-1; the match to TRBD1 covers 7 bases. CDR1 SGHVS and CDR2 FQNEAQ come from the germline V gene. The CDR3 contains 15 residues. The junction had 3 bases not matched to a gene; V was cut back by 1 base and J by 1 base. The CDR3 DNA is TGTGCCAGCAGCTTAGGGACAGGACGGAACACTGAAGCTTTCTTT. Amino acid sequence: CASSLGTGRNTEAFF.

The rearrangement uses TRBV19 and TRBJ2-1; no firm D call. This CDR3 contains 11 residues. With 3 bases removed from V and 13 bases from J, the gap between germline ends came to 10 bases. The germline gives CDR1 LNHDA, CDR2 SQIVND (reference sequence). CDR3 in DNA: TGTGCCAGTAGTATCAGCACCCATCAGTTCTTC. Its protein is CASSISTHQFF.

The chain combines TRBV28 with TRBJ1-1; D remains unclear. The CDR3 sequence is 14 residues long. Looked up from germline, CDR1 is MDHEN and CDR2 is SYDVKM. V lost 7 bases to trimming and J lost 0 bases, with 12 bases between them. The CDR3 bases are TGTGCCAGCACCCTCACCGACATGAACACTGAAGCTTTCTTT. This codes for CASTLTDMNTEAFF.

This chain joins TRBV6-5 and TRBJ1-5; no clear D gene. The CDR3 has 13 amino acids. Trimming took 6 bases from V and 5 from J, leaving 11 bases between them. The germline V gene has CDR1 MNHEY and CDR2 SVGAGI. The CDR3 spells CASRAMTDQPQHF. CDR3 DNA: TGTGCCAGCAGGGCCATGACTGATCAGCCCCAGCATTTT.

The DNA for the CDR3 is TGTGCCAGCAGGCAGACAGTTACCTACGAGCAGTACTTC. The encoded protein is CASRQTVTYEQYF. The chain carries TRBV6-5 and TRBJ2-7, with D perhaps TRBD1 (5 bases). The V gene lost 6 bases and the J gene lost 2 bases, with 11 bases spanning the gap. The CDR3 is 13 amino acids. Germline V gene data show CDR1 as MNHEY and CDR2 as SVGAGI.

This clone showed up just once. This chain connects TRBV28 to TRBJ1-5; TRBD1 agrees at 7 bases. The CDR3 extends over 18 amino acids. The V gene's germline CDR1 is MDHEN and CDR2 SYDVKM. Unmatched junction bases numbered 11, after V lost 3 bases and J lost 0 bases. CDR3 in DNA: TGTGCCAGCAGTTTCCGGGACAGCAGTTTATATAGCAATCAGCCCCAGCATTTT. It translates to CASSFRDSSLYSNQPQHF.

This clone was counted a single time. The chain employs TRBV9 and TRBJ2-3; D is uncertain. Germline V gene data show CDR1 as SGDLS and CDR2 as YYNGEE. V lost 7 bases and J lost 6, with 21 bases in between. This CDR3 has 15 amino acids. The CDR3 loop is CASGLLAEPRDTQYF. DNA for the CDR3: TGTGCCAGCGGCCTTTTGGCAGAGCCCCGGGATACGCAGTATTTT.

This clone was recorded a few times. The V call is TRBV2, the J call TRBJ1-4, with 8 bases identical to TRBD1. CDR3 length: 12 amino acids. V lost 6 bases to trimming and J lost 7 bases; unmatched junction nucleotides: 1. In germline, CDR1 is SNHLY, CDR2 FYNNEI. CDR3 in DNA: TGTGCCAGCAGGGGGACAGGTGAAAAACTGTTTTTT. It specifies CASRGTGEKLFF.

This chain connects TRBV12-5 to TRBJ1-6, with TRBD1 as a possible D gene (6 bases). Deletions cut 4 bases from V and 5 bases from J, with 9 bases between. Germline V gene lookup returns CDR1 LGHNT and CDR2 FRNRAP. There are 14 residues in the CDR3. The chain's CDR3 is CASGWGQDNSPLHF. In DNA form, the CDR3 reads TGTGCTAGTGGTTGGGGGCAGGATAATTCACCCCTCCACTTT.

CDR3 DNA sequence: TGTGCCAGTAGTATAGGGGGCACCGGGGAGCTGTTTTTT. It codes for CASSIGGTGELFF. The chain couples TRBV19 to TRBJ2-2; no reliable D call. Germline V gene sequence: CDR1 LNHDA, CDR2 SQIVND (reference sequence). There are 13 residues in the CDR3. Trimming left V 1 base short and J 4 bases short, with 4 bases between.

The chain uses TRBV7-8 and TRBJ1-6, with 9 bases matching TRBD1. Losses at the gene ends were 1 base for V and 3 bases for J; bases not matched to a gene: 10. The CDR3 spans 19 residues. In germline, CDR1 is SGHVS, CDR2 FQNEAQ. CDR3 protein: CASSLGGTGNDFYNSPLHF. The CDR3 DNA follows: TGTGCCAGCAGCTTAGGGGGGACAGGGAATGACTTCTATAATTCACCCCTCCACTTT.

The chain couples TRBV7-6 to TRBJ2-7; 9 positions agree with TRBD2. The germline gives CDR1 SGHVS, CDR2 FNYEAQ. This CDR3 is 16 amino acids long. J lost 3 bases, V lost 0 bases, and 6 bases had no gene match. CDR3 sequence reads: CASSLAEAGGGYEQYF. The CDR3 DNA reads TGTGCCAGCAGCTTAGCAGAAGCGGGGGGTGGCTACGAGCAGTACTTC.

This clone appeared once. The CDR3 loop reads CAISDSRTVRAGTEAFF. The CDR3 coding sequence is TGTGCCATCAGTGACTCAAGGACGGTCCGAGCGGGTACTGAAGCTTTCTTT. The gene calls are TRBV10-3 and TRBJ1-1; D gene uncertain. The CDR3 is 17 residues long. V lost 3 bases and J lost 5, with 22 bases in between. Germline assignment: CDR1 ENHRY and CDR2 SYGVKD.

This rearrangement joins TRBV29-1 to TRBJ2-7; TRBD1 matches at 7 bases. Germline lookup yields CDR1 SQVTM and CDR2 ANQGSEA. The CDR3 contains 12 residues. Trimming at V came to 5 bases and at J to 5 bases, leaving 6 bases not matched to a gene. CDR3 bases: TGCAGCGTTAGCAGGGGGTCCAACGAGCAGTACTTC. Its protein product is CSVSRGSNEQYF.

This clone has only one observation. V and J are TRBV27 and TRBJ2-7, with D uncertain. The ends were cut back, 3 bases at V and 1 base at J, with 16 bases in the middle. Germline loops: CDR1 MNHEY, CDR2 SMNVEV (reference sequence). The length of the CDR3 is 16 residues. CDR3 nucleotide sequence: TGTGCCAGCAGTTTGAACGGAAGAGGTGGATCCTACGAGCAGTACTTC. It codes for CASSLNGRGGSYEQYF.

The chain joins TRBV13 to TRBJ1-6; D unclear. The germline V gene has CDR1 PRHDT and CDR2 FYEKMQ (reference sequence). With 6 bases removed from V and 7 bases from J, the gap between germline ends came to 13 bases. The CDR3 sequence is 14 residues long. The CDR3 loop reads CASRVVGENSPLHF. For the CDR3, the DNA is TGTGCCAGCAGGGTCGTCGGGGAAAATTCACCCCTCCACTTT. The complete variable domain, with remaining parts taken from reference TRBV13 and TRBJ1-6, reads AAGVIQSPRHLIKEKRETATLKCYPIPRHDTVYWYQQGPGQDPQFLISFYEKMQSDKGSIPDRFSAQQFSDYHSELNMSSLELGDSALYFCASRVVGENSPLHFGNGTRLTVT.

The chain recombines TRBV4-2 with TRBJ1-1; TRBD1 might be the D (5 bases). Trimming removed 3 bases from V and 4 bases from J, with 12 bases in between. This CDR3 contains 14 residues. Germline values: CDR1 LGHNA, CDR2 YNFKEQ. As DNA, the CDR3 is TGTGCCAGCAGCCAGAGGGGCGTAGGCACTGAAGCTTTCTTT. As protein: CASSQRGVGTEAFF.

V usage is TRBV9 and J usage is TRBJ2-1; 10 nucleotides agree with TRBD2. The CDR3 contains 15 residues. Unmatched junction bases numbered 2, after V lost 4 bases and J lost 1 base. Germline assignment: CDR1 SGDLS and CDR2 YYNGEE. The CDR3 region has the DNA TGTGCCAGCAGCTCGGGACTAGCGTCCTACAATGAGCAGTTCTTC. Amino acids: CASSSGLASYNEQFF. The full variable domain, its missing parts supplied by reference TRBV9 and TRBJ2-1, is DSGVTQTPKHLITATGQRVTLRCSPRSGDLSVYWYQQSLDQGLQFLIQYYNGEERAKGNILERFSAQQFPDLHSELNLSSLELGDSALYFCASSSGLASYNEQFFGPGTRLTVL.

The V and J genes are TRBV28 and TRBJ2-7; D is possibly TRBD1 (5 bases). This CDR3 has 14 residues. Trimming took 3 bases from V and 3 from J, leaving 12 bases between them. In germline, CDR1 is MDHEN, CDR2 SYDVKM. CDR3 protein: CASSLVSTVYEQYF. CDR3 DNA sequence: TGTGCCAGCAGTTTGGTTTCGACAGTCTACGAGCAGTACTTC.

This sequence joins TRBV7-8 and TRBJ1-1, with no clear D. In germline, CDR1 is SGHVS, CDR2 FQNEAQ. V was clipped by 2 bases and J by 4 bases, with 8 bases between them. This CDR3 is built from 13 residues. CDR3 residues: CASSLQLLTEAFF. CDR3 coding DNA: TGTGCCAGCAGCTTACAGCTTCTCACTGAAGCTTTCTTT.

The gene calls are TRBV6-1 and TRBJ1-1; possibly TRBD1 for D (5 bases). The CDR3 extends over 14 amino acids. With 0 bases removed from V and 1 base from J, the gap between germline ends came to 6 bases. Germline V CDR1 and CDR2: MNHNS, SASEGT. The CDR3 nucleotides read TGTGCCAGCAGTGAAGCGGGGGGGAACACTGAAGCTTTCTTT. It is translated as CASSEAGGNTEAFF.

This chain uses TRBV28 with TRBJ2-3, with 7 bases identical to TRBD2. The CDR3 runs 14 residues. Germline CDR1 reads MDHEN; CDR2 reads SYDVKM. The J segment lost 3 bases and the V segment lost 8 bases, leaving 8 bases of the junction unmatched. CDR3 sequence: CASLGGGPTDTQYF. CDR3 DNA sequence: TGTGCCAGCCTTGGGGGGGGTCCAACAGATACGCAGTATTTT.

This sequence joins TRBV11-3 and TRBJ2-5; TRBD1 matches 8 bases. V gave up 5 bases and J gave up 5 bases; unmatched junction bases: 10. The CDR3 totals 15 residues. Germline lookup yields CDR1 SGHNT and CDR2 YENEEA. CDR3 DNA: TGTGCCAGCAGCGATGAGGGACAGGCGGGGGAGACCCAGTACTTC. It codes for CASSDEGQAGETQYF.